This T cell receptor (beta chain) was recovered during a study of T cells in Graves' hyperthyroidism and ophthalmopathy. A patient was excluded if there was uncontrolled infection, other autoimmune disease, pregnancy or lactation. This clonotype has ten or more counts. The V gene lost 3 bases and the J gene lost 10 bases, with 21 bases spanning the gap. Germline V gene sequence: CDR1 KGHSH, CDR2 LQKENI. The CDR3 is made up of 15 amino acids. The CDR3 regions of TCR beta were amplified from RNA transcripts. A set of HTBI primers served as the primers for a first-round RT-PCR of the TCR CDR3. TCRdb analysed the multiplex PCR reads with MiXCR anew, one entry per CDR3 protein. Of around 440,000 distinct CDR3 sequences listed, around 14% are singletons.

This TCR was sampled from a woman between 18 and 30 years old with Graves' hyperthyroidism. Sequencing was carried out using blood. The chain recombines TRBV18 with TRBJ1-1, with D possibly being TRBD1 (6 bases). CDR3 loop: CASSPNMVGGRGAFF. As DNA, the CDR3 is TGTGCCAGCTCACCTAATATGGTCGGGGGGCGCGGAGCTTTCTTT.